Detailed here is one TCR beta chain. In the original analysis: Estimated nucleated cell counts came from reference gene primer amplification. The assay was immunoSEQ multiplex PCR, and TCRdb's table has in-frame clones only and misses some. That table gives V, J and clone size, and the DNA gave D and trimming. The table lists 150,000 to 200,000 clones, around 85% of them singletons. This sample is part of a study of blood T cell repertoires in COVID-19. For the study at large: Sites across the United States, Italy and Spain contributed samples from acute and convalescent COVID-19. Nucleic acid was either cDNA or gDNA, and it came from T cells, B-cell-depleted T cells, or PBMCs.

The CDR3 is made up of 15 amino acids. V dropped 4 bases and J dropped 5; count of bases not matched to a gene: 7. Germline CDR1 MGHDK, CDR2 SYGVNS. Material for sequencing was peripheral blood. This TCR came from a woman in her sixties or seventies with acute or convalescent COVID-19. The chain employs TRBV25-1 and TRBJ2-2; 7 bases align to TRBD2. CDR3 loop: CASSVASGYTGELFF. In nucleotides, the CDR3 is TGTGCCAGCAGTGTGGCTAGCGGATATACCGGGGAGCTGTTTTTT.